The clone carrying this TCR beta chain was observed many times. TCRdb redid the calling of the 5' RACE reads with MiXCR, one entry per CDR3 protein. The sample contains tens of thousands of distinct CDR3 sequences, 7.4% of which appear only once. The data are from a study of T cells after yellow fever vaccination. CDR3 length: 14 residues. Germline assignment: CDR1 PRHDT and CDR2 FYEKMQ (reference sequence). Trimming took 9 bases from V and 5 from J; bases not matched to a gene: 8. This clonotype originated in a man aged 25 to 40 who received the YFV17D yellow fever vaccine. The chain links TRBV13 to TRBJ2-1; the match to TRBD2 covers 9 bases. The material sequenced was CD8+ T cells sorted from PBMCs, taken 15 days after the yellow fever booster vaccination. In DNA, the CDR3 is TGTGCCAGTATCAGCGGGAGGACCAACAATGAGCAGTTCTTC. It is translated as CASISGRTNNEQFF.